The 30 T cell receptor beta chains below come from one sample, sequenced in a study of T cell responses to AZD1222 COVID-19 vaccine. TCRdb keeps only in-frame clones here, not all; method: immunoSEQ multiplex PCR. Here the sample spans some 80,000 clones, roughly 88% being singletons. Sequenced material: peripheral blood, taken 28 days after the second dose of the MenACWY control vaccine. These receptors originate from an adult who received the MenACWY meningococcal vaccine as a control.

The chain has TRBV5-4 and TRBJ1-6; D not certain. This CDR3 has 15 amino acids. Germline CDR1 is SGHNT and CDR2 is YYREEE (reference sequence). Trimming pared 0 bases from V and 2 bases from J, leaving 6 bases between. The DNA of the CDR3 is TGTGCCAGCAGCTTGGGGGCTGCCTATAATTCACCCCTCCACTTT. Its protein is CASSLGAAYNSPLHF.

The chain links TRBV18 to TRBJ1-4; D is uncertain. V was shortened by 3 bases and J by 8 bases, with 13 bases between the two germline ends. The CDR3 contains 14 residues. CDR1 and CDR2 from the germline V gene are KGHSH and LQKENI. For the CDR3, the DNA is TGTGCCAGCTCACCCCTCCGGGGTGGCGAAAAACTGTTTTTT. Encoded protein: CASSPLRGGEKLFF.

V and J are TRBV18 and TRBJ1-1, with TRBD1 identical over 10 bases. Germline V gene sequence: CDR1 KGHSH, CDR2 LQKENI. The trim removed 6 bases at V and 6 bases at J, leaving 4 bases unmatched. The CDR3 has 13 residues. The CDR3 reads CASSPGQGAEAFF. The CDR3 nucleotides read TGTGCCAGCTCCCCTGGACAGGGGGCTGAAGCTTTCTTT.

This sequence joins TRBV19 and TRBJ2-2; TRBD2 aligns across 9 bases. The CDR3 has 13 residues. The V and J ends lost 5 bases and 8 bases, in that order; junction bases with no gene match: 3. CDR1 and CDR2 (germline): LNHDA, SQIVND (reference sequence). CDR3 residues: CASSETSGGELFF. In nucleotides, the CDR3 is TGTGCCAGTAGTGAGACTAGCGGTGGGGAGCTGTTTTTT. Using reference TRBV19 and TRBJ2-2 for the parts outside the CDR3, the full variable domain is DGGITQSPKYLFRKEGQNVTLSCEQNLNHDAMYWYRQDPGQGLRLIYYSQIVNDFQKGDIAEGYSVSREKKESFPLTVTSAQKNPTAFYLCASSETSGGELFFGEGSRLTVL.

This clone is a singleton in its sample. The chain recombines TRBV12-3 or TRBV12-4 with TRBJ2-7; D is perhaps TRBD2 (6 bases). The V gene lost 7 bases and the J gene lost 9 bases, with 19 bases spanning the gap. The CDR3 loop spans 13 amino acids. This chain's CDR3 is CASTLGRSQGQYF. CDR3 nucleotide sequence: TGTGCCAGCACCCTAGGGAGGAGCCAGGGGCAGTACTTC.

The chain employs TRBV2 and TRBJ1-2; perhaps TRBD1 as D (6 bases). With 7 bases removed from V and 4 bases from J, the gap between germline ends came to 13 bases. Germline V CDR1 and CDR2: SNHLY, FYNNEI. This CDR3 region has 13 residues. The CDR3 DNA reads TGTGCCAGCACTCCACAGGGCTCCTATGGCTACACCTTC. Protein sequence: CASTPQGSYGYTF.

The chain recombines TRBV11-2 with TRBJ1-2; 8 nucleotides agree with TRBD1. Germline loops: CDR1 SGHAT, CDR2 FQNNGV. The CDR3 contains 18 residues. V trimming: 5 bases; J trimming: 4 bases; junction bases outside the gene matches: 18. CDR3: CASSPTLTGVSTSYGYTF. The CDR3 coding sequence is TGTGCCAGCAGCCCTACCCTGACAGGGGTTAGTACTAGCTATGGCTACACCTTC.

The rearrangement joins TRBV2 to TRBJ2-2; 8 nucleotides line up with TRBD1. This CDR3 has 19 residues. Germline assignment: CDR1 SNHLY and CDR2 FYNNEI. Trimming took 1 base from V and 5 from J; bases not matched to a gene: 15. In nucleotides, the CDR3 is TGTGCCAGCAGTGAAGGGTCAGGGGGCGGTCTAGGAAGGACCGGGGAGCTGTTTTTT. Its protein product is CASSEGSGGGLGRTGELFF.

V gene TRBV28 combines with J gene TRBJ1-6; D is possibly TRBD1 (5 bases). The CDR3 length is 13 residues. Germline V gene lookup returns CDR1 MDHEN and CDR2 SYDVKM. Trimming pared 6 bases from V and 9 bases from J, leaving 12 bases between. CDR3 DNA: TGTGCCAGCAGAGGAGCAGGGAGTTCACCCCTCCACTTT. Translated, it gives CASRGAGSSPLHF. Full variable domain (missing parts from reference TRBV28 and TRBJ1-6): DVKVTQSSRYLVKRTGEKVFLECVQDMDHENMFWYRQDPGLGLRLIYFSYDVKMKEKGDIPEGYSVSREKKERFSLILESASTNQTSMYLCASRGAGSSPLHFGNGTRLTVT.

The genes are TRBV6-5 and TRBJ1-6, with 7 bases matching TRBD1. V trimming: 6 bases; J trimming: 7 bases; junction bases outside the gene matches: 6. From germline, CDR1 is MNHEY and CDR2 SVGAGI. The CDR3 consists of 14 residues. This CDR3 reads CASSLGQENSPLHF. In DNA, the CDR3 is TGTGCCAGCAGCTTAGGACAGGAGAATTCACCCCTCCACTTT.

The chain links TRBV7-9 to TRBJ1-2, with TRBD1 identical over 7 bases. Germline CDR1 is SEHNR and CDR2 is FQNEAQ (reference sequence). The CDR3 is 14 residues long. With V trimmed by 5 bases and J by 6 bases, 9 bases remained unmatched. The CDR3 DNA follows: TGTGCCAGCAGCCGGCCGGACAGGACGAATGGCTACACCTTC. Its translation: CASSRPDRTNGYTF.

This chain connects TRBV10-3 to TRBJ1-2; no reliable D call. CDR1 is ENHRY, CDR2 SYGVKD, per germline. The CDR3 loop spans 13 amino acids. Trimming took off 2 bases at V and 4 bases at J, with 8 bases between the two ends. In nucleotides, the CDR3 is TGTGCCATCAGTGAGGACGGGATCTATGGCTACACCTTC. Protein: CAISEDGIYGYTF.

This chain connects TRBV19 to TRBJ1-4; 11 bases fit TRBD1. The CDR3 consists of 16 residues. The V and J ends lost 3 bases and 8 bases, in that order; junction bases with no gene match: 8. Germline V gives CDR1 LNHDA, CDR2 SQIVND (reference sequence). CDR3 in DNA: TGTGCCAGTAGTATCTCCGCCGGGACAGGGGGAGAAAAACTGTTTTTT. As protein: CASSISAGTGGEKLFF. Supplemented by reference TRBV19 and TRBJ1-4, the full variable domain reads DGGITQSPKYLFRKEGQNVTLSCEQNLNHDAMYWYRQDPGQGLRLIYYSQIVNDFQKGDIAEGYSVSREKKESFPLTVTSAQKNPTAFYLCASSISAGTGGEKLFFGSGTQLSVL.

This clone was observed a few times. This chain joins TRBV21-1 and TRBJ1-5; TRBD1 is the table's D call and was not checked against the DNA. TRBV21-1 is shown as a pseudogene. CDR3 size: 19 residues. The CDR3 is CASNPDRPRDRACDQPQHF. CDR3 nucleotides: TGTGCCAGCAACCCCGACCGTCCTAGGGACAGGGCCTGCGATCAGCCCCAGCATTTT.

The rearrangement uses TRBV6-5 and TRBJ2-7; D is perhaps TRBD1 or TRBD2 (6 bases each). V was clipped by 8 bases and J by 5 bases, with 19 bases between them. Germline CDR1 is MNHEY and CDR2 is SVGAGI. CDR3 length equals 14 residues. CDR3 bases: TGTGCCAGCTCTCTGGAGGGGGGTATCAACGAGCAGTACTTC. Residues: CASSLEGGINEQYF.

J is TRBJ2-3 and V is TRBV4-2; 12 positions match TRBD2. From germline, CDR1 is LGHNA and CDR2 YNFKEQ. J lost 4 bases, V lost 5 bases, and 7 bases had no gene match. The CDR3 contains 16 residues. The CDR3 reads CASSKPSGGASDTQYF. In nucleotides, the CDR3 is TGTGCCAGCAGCAAACCTAGCGGGGGGGCCTCAGATACGCAGTATTTT.

The chain links TRBV6-5 to TRBJ2-2; 8 positions match TRBD1. J was trimmed by 5 bases and V by 5 bases; bases with no gene match: 1. The CDR3 has 13 amino acids. The germline V gene encodes CDR1 MNHEY and CDR2 SVGAGI. CDR3 sequence reads: CASSRQGTGELFF. CDR3 nucleotides: TGTGCCAGCAGTCGACAGGGGACCGGGGAGCTGTTTTTT.

This clone was counted once. The chain is built from TRBV9 and TRBJ2-7; TRBD1 agrees at 11 bases. Germline V gene sequence: CDR1 SGDLS, CDR2 YYNGEE. V was pared by 4 bases and J by 5 bases, with 8 bases of the junction left unmatched. This CDR3 spans 15 amino acids. The CDR3 protein is CASSLTGQGVHEQYF. CDR3 DNA sequence: TGTGCCAGCAGCCTAACGGGACAGGGGGTACACGAGCAGTACTTC.

Only one count was recorded for this clone. The rearrangement joins TRBV28 to TRBJ1-1; a weak D match, TRBD1 (5 bases). The CDR3 is 15 residues long. Germline CDR1 and CDR2: MDHEN and SYDVKM. V lost 4 bases and J lost 1, with 13 bases in between. The CDR3 is CASSSPADRNTEAFF. The CDR3 coding sequence is TGTGCCAGCAGTTCCCCTGCCGACAGGAACACTGAAGCTTTCTTT. The full variable domain, completed using reference TRBV28 and TRBJ1-1, is DVKVTQSSRYLVKRTGEKVFLECVQDMDHENMFWYRQDPGLGLRLIYFSYDVKMKEKGDIPEGYSVSREKKERFSLILESASTNQTSMYLCASSSPADRNTEAFFGQGTRLTVV.

The J gene is TRBJ1-2, the V gene TRBV5-1, with D possibly being TRBD1 (5 bases). The V gene's germline CDR1 is SGHRS and CDR2 YFSETQ. The V and J ends lost 3 bases and 4 bases respectively, with 16 bases between them. The length of the CDR3 is 15 residues. CDR3 protein: CASSSDPGTSYGYTF. Written as DNA, the CDR3 is TGCGCCAGCAGCTCCGATCCCGGGACGTCCTATGGCTACACCTTC.

The genes are TRBV5-1 and TRBJ2-3; 9 bases map to TRBD2. Trimming removed 4 bases from V and 0 bases from J; junction bases left unmatched: 9. The CDR3 sequence is 17 residues long. Germline-derived CDR1 and CDR2 are SGHRS and YFSETQ. The CDR3 reads CASSLGLLAGSTDTQYF. The DNA for the CDR3 is TGCGCCAGCAGCCTGGGTTTGCTAGCGGGGAGCACAGATACGCAGTATTTT.

J is TRBJ2-1 and V is TRBV29-1, with 8 bases aligning to TRBD2. Trimming at V came to 3 bases and at J to 5 bases, leaving 6 bases not matched to a gene. The CDR3 loop spans 14 amino acids. The germline V gene encodes CDR1 SQVTM and CDR2 ANQGSEA. The CDR3 reads CSVDRAGANNEQFF. CDR3 DNA sequence: TGCAGCGTTGATCGAGCGGGGGCGAACAATGAGCAGTTCTTC.

Here the CDR3 reads CASSFRDANEKLFF. CDR3 DNA sequence: TGTGCCAGCAGCTTCAGGGATGCTAATGAAAAACTGTTTTTT. This chain connects TRBV5-8 to TRBJ1-4; D might be TRBD1 (5 bases). This CDR3 region has 14 residues. V lost 2 bases and J 3 bases, leaving 8 bases between the germline ends. Germline CDR1 is SGHTS and CDR2 is YDEGEE.

The rearrangement joins TRBV4-3 to TRBJ1-2; a possible D gene is TRBD1 (6 bases). There are 16 residues in the CDR3. V was clipped by 3 bases and J by 7 bases, with 21 bases between them. The germline V gene has CDR1 LGHNA and CDR2 YSLEER. The CDR3, as DNA: TGCGCCAGCAGCCAGGGGCCGGACAGCCCCTGGTTTGGCTACACCTTC. It is translated as CASSQGPDSPWFGYTF.

The CDR3 loop is CASSFFPGDSGEQYF. The CDR3 bases are TGTGCCAGCAGCTTTTTCCCAGGGGATTCGGGAGAGCAGTACTTC. The gene calls are TRBV5-5 and TRBJ2-7; TRBD1 might be the D (6 bases). The CDR3 totals 15 residues. Germline CDR1 reads SGHKS; CDR2 reads YYEKEE (reference sequence). V was cut by 2 bases and J by 7 bases, with 19 bases left in between.

V and J are TRBV7-8 and TRBJ2-5; TRBD2 matches at 10 bases. J gave up 5 bases and V 5 bases, and 8 bases lay outside the gene matches. Germline values: CDR1 SGHVS, CDR2 FQNEAQ. The CDR3 covers 15 residues. The CDR3 DNA follows: TGTGCCAGCAGCCAAACTAGCGGGGCTTGGGAGACCCAGTACTTC. It specifies CASSQTSGAWETQYF.

The chain uses TRBV5-4 and TRBJ1-6; TRBD1 matches 8 bases. CDR1 and CDR2 (germline): SGHNT, YYREEE (reference sequence). CDR3 length equals 16 residues. Trimming took 2 bases from V and 6 from J; bases not matched to a gene: 7. CDR3: CASSLQGGTRNSPLHF. CDR3 DNA: TGTGCCAGCAGCTTACAGGGGGGTACGCGTAATTCACCCCTCCACTTT. Together with reference TRBV5-4 and TRBJ1-6, the CDR3 gives the full variable domain: ETGVTQSPTHLIKTRGQQVTLRCSSQSGHNTVSWYQQALGQGPQFIFQYYREEENGRGNFPPRFSGLQFPNYSSELNVNALELDDSALYLCASSLQGGTRNSPLHFGNGTRLTVT.

This clone appeared once. The genes are TRBV19 and TRBJ2-7; perhaps D is TRBD1 or TRBD2 (6 bases each). This CDR3 is 16 amino acids long. V was shortened by 5 bases and J by 0 bases, with 17 bases between the two germline ends. Per germline, CDR1 LNHDA and CDR2 SQIVND (reference sequence). The CDR3 reads CASSPGTGAFSYEQYF. The CDR3 coding sequence is TGTGCCAGTAGTCCTGGGACGGGGGCTTTCTCCTACGAGCAGTACTTC.

The chain carries TRBV11-2 and TRBJ2-7; possibly TRBD2 for D (5 bases). The CDR3 contains 13 residues. CDR1 SGHAT and CDR2 FQNNGV come from the germline V gene. Trimming took off 2 bases at V and 7 bases at J, with 12 bases between the two ends. CDR3 protein: CASSLLRVGEQYF. The DNA for the CDR3 is TGTGCCAGCAGCTTATTGAGGGTTGGAGAGCAGTACTTC.

The chain employs TRBV6-5 and TRBJ2-1, with 9 positions matching TRBD2. CDR3 size: 14 residues. V was clipped by 5 bases and J by 8 bases; unmatched bases: 7. CDR1 and CDR2 from the germline V gene are MNHEY and SVGAGI. The CDR3 nucleotides are TGTGCCAGCAGTCGCCCGGGACTAGCTCATGAGCAGTTCTTC. The encoded protein is CASSRPGLAHEQFF.